This TCR beta chain was recorded in a study of T cells in localized non-small cell lung cancer. General study points: Tumor showed lower T cell clonality than uninvolved adjacent lung, where it was highest. Analysis by sequencing included only one tumor region, so heterogeneity remains possible. Turning up in adjacent lung were a median about 61 of the top 100 tumor clones. Longer overall survival associated with higher blood T cell density; shorter survival with higher adjacent-lung clonality.

Looked up from germline, CDR1 is SGHVS and CDR2 is FNYEAQ. The CDR3 is made up of 16 amino acids. V shed 5 bases and J 5 bases; nucleotides not matched to a gene: 14. TCRdb keeps only in-frame clones here, not all; method: immunoSEQ multiplex PCR. The data contain 2,000 or so clones, around 21% of them singletons. Only a few counts were recorded for this clone. What it binds is unknown. The V gene is TRBV7-6, the J gene TRBJ2-7, with 8 bases fitting TRBD1. Material: lung tumor tissue, obtained before any cancer treatment. The receptor was derived from a male donor older than 55 with stage I lung adenocarcinoma. Written as DNA, the CDR3 is TGTGCCAGCAGCCAGGGGGCGGACAGGGAAGGGGACGAGCAGTACTTC. Protein product: CASSQGADREGDEQYF. Looking up the rest from reference TRBV7-6 and TRBJ2-7 gives the full variable domain: GAGVSQSPRYKVTKRGQDVALRCDPISGHVSLYWYRQALGQGPEFLTYFNYEAQQDKSGLPNDRFSAERPEGSISTLTIQRTEQRDSAMYRCASSQGADREGDEQYFGPGTRLTVT.